These 14 T cell receptor beta chains were sequenced from one sample in a study of blood T cell repertoires in COVID-19 (dated by TCRdb to the early 2020s). Receptor amplification or capture employed the immunoSEQ multiplex PCR assay. TCRdb's version of the immuneACCESS table is confined to in-frame rearrangements and falls short of the full clone set. An unresolved V gene accounts for under half of the shortfall where checked; the remainder is of unknown origin. The sample yields about 380,000 clones; 81% were counted once. The top ten clonotypes cover over 0.95% of the sample. Sequencing was performed on peripheral blood. Every receptor here comes from a human donor with acute or convalescent COVID-19. The donor label of this sample is uncertain.

CDR3 nucleotide sequence: TGTGCCAGCAGCCAACTCCCGACAGGGGCGGGAGGCTACACCTTC. It specifies CASSQLPTGAGGYTF. The chain is built from TRBV3-1 (or the pseudogene TRBV3-2) and TRBJ1-2, with TRBD1 matching over 8 bases. The CDR3 runs 15 residues. Germline CDR1 and CDR2: LGHDT and YNNKEL (reference sequence). V shed 2 bases, J shed 8 bases, and the junction held 10 bases outside the gene matches.

The rearrangement links TRBV5-6 to TRBJ2-6, with 7 bases identical to TRBD1. This CDR3 has 19 residues. Trimming cost V 0 bases and J 0 bases; bases outside gene matches: 9. Germline V gene lookup returns CDR1 SGHDT and CDR2 YYEEEE. The CDR3 DNA reads as TGTGCCAGCAGCTTGGAAGCCGGTGGGACAGCCTCTGGGGCCAACGTCCTGACTTTC. Protein: CASSLEAGGTASGANVLTF.

The genes are TRBV5-8 and TRBJ1-1; D ambiguous. Germline CDR1 reads SGHTS; CDR2 reads YDEGEE. V lost 1 base and J lost 2, with 6 bases in between. This CDR3 region has 13 residues. CDR3 DNA sequence: TGTGCCAGCAGCTTGCAGATTAACACTGAAGCTTTCTTT. Its translation: CASSLQINTEAFF.

CDR3 sequence (DNA): TGTGCCAGCAGCTTAGCGGGCAGGGCGAACACTGAAGCTTTCTTT. Translation gives CASSLAGRANTEAFF. The chain has TRBV7-2 and TRBJ1-1; possible D gene TRBD1, 5 bases. The V and J ends lost 0 bases and 1 base respectively, with 9 bases between them. The CDR3 is 15 amino acids. CDR1 is SGHTA and CDR2 is FQGNSA in the germline V gene. Complete variable domain (other parts from reference TRBV7-2 and TRBJ1-1): GAGVSQSPSNKVTEKGKDVELRCDPISGHTALYWYRQSLGQGLEFLIYFQGNSAPDKSGLPSDRFSAERTGGSVSTLTIQRTQQEDSAVYLCASSLAGRANTEAFFGQGTRLTVV.

The chain employs TRBV2 and TRBJ2-7, with 8 bases fitting TRBD2. This CDR3 is 14 amino acids long. The germline CDR1 and CDR2 sequences are SNHLY and FYNNEI. Losses at the gene ends were 3 bases for V and 1 base for J; bases not matched to a gene: 2. The CDR3 bases are TGTGCCAGCAGTGACGCGGGAGGATCCTACGAGCAGTACTTC. It encodes CASSDAGGSYEQYF.

The rearrangement joins TRBV5-5 to TRBJ2-7; 8 bases line up with TRBD2. CDR3 length: 15 amino acids. V was pared by 0 bases and J by 1 base, with 3 bases of the junction left unmatched. CDR1 SGHKS and CDR2 YYEKEE come from the germline V gene (reference sequence). This CDR3 reads CASSLGTSPSYEQYF. CDR3 sequence (DNA): TGTGCCAGCAGCTTGGGGACTAGCCCTTCCTACGAGCAGTACTTC.

The gene calls are TRBV28 and TRBJ1-5, with 7 bases lining up with TRBD1. V gave up 7 bases and J gave up 3 bases; unmatched junction bases: 9. CDR1 and CDR2 (germline): MDHEN, SYDVKM. The CDR3 sequence is 15 residues long. The CDR3 is CASNTIGGNNQPQHF. DNA of the CDR3: TGTGCCAGCAATACAATAGGGGGCAACAATCAGCCCCAGCATTTT.

The chain carries TRBV30 and TRBJ1-4; TRBD1 matches at 7 bases. The CDR3 runs to 15 residues. The trim removed 6 bases at V and 7 bases at J, leaving 14 bases unmatched. Germline-derived CDR1 and CDR2 are GTSNPN and SVGIG (reference sequence). DNA for the CDR3: TGTGCCTGTTTGGGCCCAGGGGGTAGTGGTGAAAAACTGTTTTTT. It specifies CACLGPGGSGEKLFF.

The V call is TRBV5-1, the J call TRBJ2-3; 9 nucleotides line up with TRBD2. Germline trimming cut 6 bases from V and 4 bases from J; bases unmatched to any gene: 9. Germline V gives CDR1 SGHRS, CDR2 YFSETQ. This CDR3 is built from 15 residues. DNA for the CDR3: TGCGCCAGCAACCTCAGCGGGGGGAACGCAGATACGCAGTATTTT. It encodes CASNLSGGNADTQYF.

The DNA of the CDR3 is TGTGCCAGCAGCTTAGCCGATGAGCAGTTCTTC. Residues: CASSLADEQFF. The chain couples TRBV11-2 to TRBJ2-1; D gene ambiguous. Germline V gene sequence: CDR1 SGHAT, CDR2 FQNNGV. The length of the CDR3 is 11 residues. V lost 1 base, J lost 8 bases, and 3 bases lay in between.

J is TRBJ2-1 and V is TRBV19; a weak D match, TRBD1 (6 bases). V lost 4 bases and J 4 bases, leaving 17 bases between the germline ends. This CDR3 is built from 16 residues. Germline V lookup: CDR1 LNHDA, CDR2 SQIVND (reference sequence). CDR3 residues: CASSTAPGHAYNEQFF. CDR3 coding DNA: TGTGCCAGTAGTACCGCCCCGGGACACGCATACAATGAGCAGTTCTTC.

This clone was recorded a few times. The V and J genes are TRBV2 and TRBJ1-5; 7 positions match TRBD1. CDR1 is SNHLY and CDR2 is FYNNEI in the germline V gene. The J segment lost 6 bases and the V segment lost 6 bases, leaving 11 bases of the junction unmatched. This CDR3 comprises 15 residues. The CDR3 DNA reads TGTGCCAGCAGGTGGGAAGGGGGCGGCGGTCAGCCCCAGCATTTT. Protein: CASRWEGGGGQPQHF.

This clone has more than one count but fewer than ten. The rearrangement joins TRBV2 to TRBJ1-1; TRBD1 might be the D (6 bases). The germline V gene has CDR1 SNHLY and CDR2 FYNNEI. CDR3 length: 16 residues. V was pared by 6 bases and J by 2 bases, with 19 bases between. CDR3 sequence reads: CASSRQALRGNTEAFF. Written as DNA, the CDR3 is TGTGCCAGCAGCCGACAGGCGCTTAGGGGTAACACTGAAGCTTTCTTT.

This chain joins TRBV12-3 or TRBV12-4 and TRBJ2-7; possible D gene TRBD1, 6 bases. Trimming took 6 bases from V and 4 from J, leaving 10 bases between them. The CDR3 length is 12 residues. The CDR3 DNA reads as TGTGCCAGCAGAACGACAGGTTACGAGCAGTACTTC. Encoded protein: CASRTTGYEQYF.